This T cell receptor (beta chain) comes out of a study of T cell responses to AZD1222 COVID-19 vaccine. General observations from the study: Females outnumbered males among donors, who were mostly white British; clonal diversity was possibly underestimated.

This CDR3 spans 15 amino acids. Germline assignment: CDR1 SGDLS and CDR2 YYNGEE. J gave up 5 bases and V 1 base, and 2 bases lay outside the gene matches. Points on this clone: The antigen is undetermined.

Data came from immunoSEQ multiplex PCR; TCRdb stores just in-frame clones and leaves some out. The table has 95,000 to 150,000 clones, more than 80% seen once. Source: peripheral blood, taken on day 0 of AZD1222 vaccination. This TCR came from an adult in good health. This chain uses TRBV9 with TRBJ2-2; TRBD1 agrees at 10 bases. CDR3 sequence: CASSVPDRGTGELFF. In DNA, the CDR3 is TGTGCCAGCAGCGTACCGGACAGGGGGACCGGGGAGCTGTTTTTT.